These 32 T cell receptor beta chains originate from one sample sequenced in a study of T cell changes during pregnancy in multiple sclerosis. Generated by immunoSEQ multiplex PCR, the TCRdb table keeps only in-frame clones and is missing some. The sample shows about 70,000 clones, over 90% of them seen only once. Sequencing used CD4+ T cells from peripheral blood mononuclear cells, obtained after pregnancy. Receptors originate from a female donor with multiple sclerosis, enrolled in a pregnancy study.

The gene calls are TRBV30 and TRBJ1-1; D call uncertain. Trimming pared 1 base from V and 3 bases from J, leaving 9 bases between. Looked up from germline, CDR1 is GTSNPN and CDR2 is SVGIG (reference sequence). This CDR3 region has 13 residues. The CDR3 DNA reads TGTGCCTGGAGTGGCGGTCGGTACACTGAAGCTTTCTTT. It encodes CAWSGGRYTEAFF.

The CDR3 region is CASSATRSGQGAYEQYF. The CDR3 nucleotides read TGTGCCAGCAGTGCCACAAGGTCCGGACAGGGGGCCTACGAGCAGTACTTC. This chain links TRBV27 with TRBJ2-7; 10 bases line up with TRBD1. The CDR3 consists of 17 residues. The V and J ends lost 5 bases and 2 bases, in that order; junction bases with no gene match: 12. Germline V lookup: CDR1 MNHEY, CDR2 SMNVEV (reference sequence).

The J gene is TRBJ2-1, the V gene TRBV19; 7 nucleotides line up with TRBD1. The CDR3 is 14 residues long. The junction had 3 bases not matched to a gene; V was cut back by 3 bases and J by 4 bases. The germline CDR1 and CDR2 sequences are LNHDA and SQIVND (reference sequence). CDR3 protein: CASSMGQRYNEQFF. For the CDR3, the DNA is TGTGCCAGTAGTATGGGACAGAGGTACAATGAGCAGTTCTTC.

V is TRBV6-1 and J is TRBJ1-5; D is uncertain. Germline V CDR1 and CDR2: MNHNS, SASEGT. The CDR3 has 12 amino acids. Between the trimmed V and J ends, which lost 7 bases and 9 bases, there was a span of 13 bases. The CDR3 sequence is CASTADRGPQHF. In DNA form, the CDR3 reads TGTGCCAGCACCGCTGACCGGGGGCCCCAGCATTTT.

The J gene is TRBJ2-7, the V gene TRBV6-5; 9 nucleotides line up with TRBD2. Unmatched junction bases numbered 3, after V lost 6 bases and J lost 3 bases. This CDR3 has 13 amino acids. From germline, CDR1 is MNHEY and CDR2 SVGAGI. This CDR3 reads CASSLAGYYEQYF. In DNA form, the CDR3 reads TGTGCCAGCAGCCTAGCGGGGTACTACGAGCAGTACTTC.

This clone showed up just once. The CDR3 loop reads CASSPDRDYGYTF. The CDR3 DNA reads TGTGCCAGCAGCCCCGACAGAGACTATGGCTACACCTTC. The chain is built from TRBV25-1 and TRBJ1-2; D perhaps matches TRBD1 (5 bases). Germline CDR1 reads MGHDK; CDR2 reads SYGVNS. The CDR3 spans 13 residues. V was shortened by 6 bases and J by 3 bases, with 11 bases between the two germline ends.

This sequence joins TRBV6-5 and TRBJ2-3; D perhaps matches TRBD2 (6 bases). Germline V gene sequence: CDR1 MNHEY, CDR2 SVGAGI. The CDR3 loop spans 11 amino acids. V lost 5 bases and J lost 10, with 10 bases in between. CDR3: CASSTRDSQYF. CDR3 DNA sequence: TGTGCCAGCAGTACCCGGGACTCGCAGTATTTT.

The chain recombines TRBV27 with TRBJ1-2; no firm D call. The V end lost 2 bases, the J end lost 4 bases, and 8 bases lay between the germline ends. CDR3 length: 13 residues. Germline CDR1 reads MNHEY; CDR2 reads SMNVEV (reference sequence). DNA for the CDR3: TGTGCCAGCAGTTTAAGGGAGGGCTATGGCTACACCTTC. It yields the protein CASSLREGYGYTF.

This chain uses TRBV9 with TRBJ1-2, with a possible D match to TRBD1 (5 bases). The CDR3 is made up of 15 amino acids. Trimming pared 6 bases from V and 3 bases from J, leaving 18 bases between. Per germline, CDR1 SGDLS and CDR2 YYNGEE. Here the CDR3 reads CASILSRGSHYGYTF. CDR3 DNA sequence: TGTGCCAGCATCCTTTCTAGGGGATCCCACTATGGCTACACCTTC. Filled out from reference TRBV9 and TRBJ1-2, the complete variable domain reads DSGVTQTPKHLITATGQRVTLRCSPRSGDLSVYWYQQSLDQGLQFLIQYYNGEERAKGNILERFSAQQFPDLHSELNLSSLELGDSALYFCASILSRGSHYGYTFGSGTRLTVV.

This sequence joins TRBV14 and TRBJ1-1, with 9 bases identical to TRBD1. V was clipped by 1 base and J by 4 bases; unmatched bases: 13. This CDR3 is 18 amino acids long. CDR1 is SGHDN and CDR2 is FVKESK in the germline V gene. CDR3 sequence: CASSQAFGDRALGTEAFF. The CDR3 nucleotides read TGTGCCAGCAGCCAAGCTTTTGGGGACAGGGCCTTGGGCACTGAAGCTTTCTTT.

The chain couples TRBV5-4 to TRBJ2-7; TRBD2 aligns across 15 bases. After removal of 4 bases from V and 3 bases from J, the junction contained 5 bases not matched to a gene. Germline CDR1 is SGHNT and CDR2 is YYREEE (reference sequence). CDR3 length: 16 residues. The CDR3 here is CASSIQGLAGGYEQYF. The CDR3 DNA is TGTGCCAGCAGCATACAGGGACTAGCGGGGGGCTACGAGCAGTACTTC. Full variable domain (remainder filled in from reference TRBV5-4 and TRBJ2-7): ETGVTQSPTHLIKTRGQQVTLRCSSQSGHNTVSWYQQALGQGPQFIFQYYREEENGRGNFPPRFSGLQFPNYSSELNVNALELDDSALYLCASSIQGLAGGYEQYFGPGTRLTVT.

The chain couples TRBV5-4 to TRBJ2-7; perhaps TRBD2 as D (7 bases). The germline V and J ends were trimmed by 4 bases and 9 bases, with 20 bases remaining between them. Germline values: CDR1 SGHNT, CDR2 YYREEE (reference sequence). The CDR3 contains 14 residues. CDR3 sequence: CASSRGGTSSGQYF. CDR3 sequence (DNA): TGTGCCAGCAGCAGGGGGGGGACCTCCTCTGGGCAGTACTTC.

The genes are TRBV5-4 and TRBJ2-1, with 15 nucleotides matching TRBD2. Germline CDR1 reads SGHNT; CDR2 reads YYREEE (reference sequence). The CDR3 covers 17 residues. V shed 3 bases and J 4 bases; nucleotides not matched to a gene: 5. The CDR3, as DNA: TGTGCCAGCAGCTCCGGACTAGCGGGGGGGTCTTACAATGAGCAGTTCTTC. Its protein is CASSSGLAGGSYNEQFF.

The chain is built from TRBV14 and TRBJ2-3; 9 bases map to TRBD1. There are 15 residues in the CDR3. Germline CDR1 and CDR2: SGHDN and FVKESK. The ends lost 5 bases at V and 7 bases at J; junction bases unmatched: 10. CDR3 region: CASSSATGGMYTQYF. The CDR3, as DNA: TGTGCCAGCAGCTCGGCTACAGGGGGCATGTATACGCAGTATTTT.

The V call is TRBV5-4, the J call TRBJ2-3; D remains unclear. Trimming cost V 2 bases and J 2 bases, with 6 bases left between them. The germline V gene encodes CDR1 SGHNT and CDR2 YYREEE (reference sequence). The CDR3 loop spans 13 amino acids. The CDR3 reads CASSFRSTDTQYF. The CDR3 DNA reads as TGTGCCAGCAGCTTCAGATCCACAGATACGCAGTATTTT.

The chain combines TRBV27 with TRBJ2-7; D remains ambiguous. The V end lost 3 bases, the J end lost 1 base, and 10 bases lay between the germline ends. The CDR3 length is 14 residues. CDR1 and CDR2 from the germline V gene are MNHEY and SMNVEV (reference sequence). The CDR3 nucleotides read TGTGCCAGCAGTTTTTCGGTCGGTTCCTACGAGCAGTACTTC. Protein product: CASSFSVGSYEQYF.

The sample holds a few counts of this clone. The chain is built from TRBV28 and TRBJ2-2; the D gene is possibly TRBD2 (6 bases). The CDR3 consists of 17 residues. The V gene lost 10 bases and the J gene lost 4 bases, with 25 bases spanning the gap. The germline V gene has CDR1 MDHEN and CDR2 SYDVKM. In DNA form, the CDR3 reads TGTGCCACCCTACTCCACACGGGGGATCTGTTCACCGGGGAGCTGTTTTTT. It yields the protein CATLLHTGDLFTGELFF.

The rearrangement joins TRBV6-1 to TRBJ2-3; the D gene is possibly TRBD1 (6 bases). Trimming removed 2 bases at V and 3 bases at J, with 18 bases between. CDR3 length: 17 residues. Germline V CDR1 and CDR2: MNHNS, SASEGT. The CDR3 DNA reads TGTGCCAGCAGTGAATTCGTCAGGGGTCAGGGAACAGATACGCAGTATTTT. Amino acid sequence: CASSEFVRGQGTDTQYF.

The chain employs TRBV5-1 and TRBJ1-1; no clear D gene. This CDR3 is built from 16 residues. V gave up 4 bases and J gave up 0 bases, with 16 bases separating them. CDR1 and CDR2 (germline): SGHRS, YFSETQ. DNA of the CDR3: TGCGCCAGCAGCGCGGCCCTCGTCGAAATGAACACTGAAGCTTTCTTT. It specifies CASSAALVEMNTEAFF.

The CDR3 sequence is CASSPPAQGGDTQYF. As DNA, the CDR3 is TGTGCCAGCTCACCACCGGCCCAGGGAGGAGATACGCAGTATTTT. The chain links TRBV18 to TRBJ2-3, with D tentatively TRBD2 (6 bases). Trimming took 0 bases from V and 5 from J, leaving 12 bases between them. The germline V gene has CDR1 KGHSH and CDR2 LQKENI. The CDR3 loop spans 15 amino acids.

This chain uses TRBV20-1 with TRBJ2-1; 9 bases align to TRBD2. The CDR3 extends over 11 amino acids. Germline CDR1 DFQATT, CDR2 SNEGSKA (reference sequence). V shed 7 bases and J 8 bases; nucleotides not matched to a gene: 3. Written as DNA, the CDR3 is TGCAGTGTAGCGGGAGAGCATGAGCAGTTCTTC. Protein sequence: CSVAGEHEQFF.

This rearrangement joins TRBV19 to TRBJ2-7, with TRBD1 matching 7 bases. The germline V gene has CDR1 LNHDA and CDR2 SQIVND (reference sequence). Trimming removed 4 bases from V and 2 bases from J; junction bases left unmatched: 5. The CDR3 contains 14 residues. The DNA of the CDR3 is TGTGCCAGTAGTAAACAGGGGATCCCCTACGAGCAGTACTTC. Its translation: CASSKQGIPYEQYF. Variable domain in full (rest from reference TRBV19 and TRBJ2-7): DGGITQSPKYLFRKEGQNVTLSCEQNLNHDAMYWYRQDPGQGLRLIYYSQIVNDFQKGDIAEGYSVSREKKESFPLTVTSAQKNPTAFYLCASSKQGIPYEQYFGPGTRLTVT.

This chain links TRBV19 with TRBJ1-2; TRBD1 matches at 7 bases. Germline V gene sequence: CDR1 LNHDA, CDR2 SQIVND (reference sequence). V dropped 5 bases and J dropped 3; count of bases not matched to a gene: 6. This CDR3 is 14 amino acids long. CDR3 sequence (DNA): TGTGCCAGTAGTCCCCGGACAGGATACTATGGCTACACCTTC. This codes for CASSPRTGYYGYTF.

The V call is TRBV6-6, the J call TRBJ1-5, with D tentatively TRBD1 (5 bases). This CDR3 region has 14 residues. Germline CDR1 MNHNY, CDR2 SVGAGI (reference sequence). The ends were cut back, 2 bases at V and 1 base at J, with 6 bases in the middle. CDR3 protein: CASSYRGSNQPQHF. CDR3 nucleotides: TGTGCCAGCAGTTACAGGGGAAGCAATCAGCCCCAGCATTTT.

The gene calls are TRBV6-5 and TRBJ2-3, with D unclear. Trimming stripped 7 bases from V and 0 bases from J, with 11 bases between. This CDR3 spans 14 amino acids. The germline gives CDR1 MNHEY, CDR2 SVGAGI. The CDR3 here is CASMSPGSTDTQYF. The CDR3 bases are TGTGCCAGCATGTCTCCCGGGAGCACAGATACGCAGTATTTT.

This chain joins TRBV9 and TRBJ2-1; perhaps TRBD1 as D (6 bases). The germline CDR1 and CDR2 sequences are SGDLS and YYNGEE. The CDR3 sequence is 12 residues long. Trimming pared 3 bases from V and 10 bases from J, leaving 11 bases between. DNA of the CDR3: TGTGCCAGCAGCGCAGGGGTTGGAGAGCAGTTCTTC. Amino acids: CASSAGVGEQFF.

The gene calls are TRBV19 and TRBJ1-2; 7 bases agree with TRBD1. The CDR3 is 19 residues long. V lost 5 bases, J lost 0 bases, and 18 bases stayed unmatched. Germline assignment: CDR1 LNHDA and CDR2 SQIVND (reference sequence). DNA for the CDR3: TGTGCCAGTAGTTTGCCCCCCCGGGACAGCCGAGGAGCTAACTATGGCTACACCTTC. Encoded protein: CASSLPPRDSRGANYGYTF.

V usage is TRBV15 and J usage is TRBJ2-7; 10 bases align to TRBD2. Germline-derived CDR1 and CDR2 are LNHNV and YYDKDF (reference sequence). J lost 7 bases, V lost 8 bases, and 8 bases had no gene match. The CDR3 loop spans 13 amino acids. In DNA form, the CDR3 reads TGTGCCACCTCTAGCGGGAGTCGTGATGAGCAGTACTTC. This sequence encodes CATSSGSRDEQYF.

Concerning this clone: At one end the junction does not follow the germline gene, possibly because of a read error. The chain combines TRBV9 with TRBJ1-2, with D possibly matching TRBD1 (6 bases). This CDR3 is built from 14 residues. CDR1 SGDLS and CDR2 YYNGEE come from the germline V gene. The CDR3 DNA reads TGTGTCAGCAGCGTAGCAGGACAGTCCTATGGCTACACCTTC. Translating it yields CVSSVAGQSYGYTF. The full variable domain, rest sourced from reference TRBV9 and TRBJ1-2, is DSGVTQTPKHLITATGQRVTLRCSPRSGDLSVYWYQQSLDQGLQFLIQYYNGEERAKGNILERFSAQQFPDLHSELNLSSLELGDSALYFCVSSVAGQSYGYTFGSGTRLTVV.

V gene TRBV7-9 combines with J gene TRBJ1-3, with a possible D match to TRBD1 (5 bases). CDR1 and CDR2 (germline): SEHNR, FQNEAQ (reference sequence). This CDR3 region has 16 residues. V dropped 1 base and J dropped 4 bases, with 14 bases sitting between them. CDR3 amino acids: CASSLDGAGNGNTIYF. The CDR3 nucleotides are TGTGCCAGCAGCTTAGACGGCGCAGGGAACGGAAACACCATATATTTT.

The chain has TRBV2 and TRBJ1-4, with D perhaps TRBD1 (6 bases). The germline CDR1 and CDR2 sequences are SNHLY and FYNNEI. Trimming removed 5 bases at V and 8 bases at J, with 15 bases between. The CDR3 is 14 residues long. The CDR3 nucleotides read TGTGCCAGCAGTCTAGCAGGGGCGAGCGAAAAACTGTTTTTT. Translating it yields CASSLAGASEKLFF.

J is TRBJ2-1 and V is TRBV4-1; possible D gene TRBD2, 5 bases. CDR1 is MGHRA and CDR2 is YSYEKL in the germline V gene. V lost 2 bases and J 15 bases, leaving 17 bases between the germline ends. The CDR3 runs to 13 residues. CDR3 DNA: TGCGCCAGCAGCCAAAACAGCGGTTGGCCTCGGTTCTTC. It encodes CASSQNSGWPRFF.